The 30 T cell receptor beta chains below come from one sample, sequenced in a study of cytomegalovirus exposure and HLA in healthy donors. PCR used 60 Vbeta primers and 13 Jbeta primers. The repertoire was sequenced with immunoSEQ multiplex PCR; TCRdb's copy has only in-frame clones and lacks some. The sample consists of about 110,000 clones, less than 80% of them appearing once. Source material: PBMCs. The receptors come from a man aged 30 to 39 in good health and CMV-seronegative.

This clone was found once. This chain joins TRBV18 and TRBJ1-1, with unresolved D. From germline, CDR1 is KGHSH and CDR2 LQKENI. Trimming took 6 bases from V and 4 from J, leaving 15 bases between them. The CDR3 sequence is 14 residues long. DNA for the CDR3: TGTGCCAGCTCCCCCCCTACGGCGGGCACTGAAGCTTTCTTT. Its protein is CASSPPTAGTEAFF.

The table lists this clone with a few counts. V usage is TRBV5-5 and J usage is TRBJ1-5; perhaps TRBD1 as D (5 bases). CDR1 SGHKS and CDR2 YYEKEE come from the germline V gene (reference sequence). V lost 2 bases and J 5 bases, leaving 20 bases between the germline ends. This CDR3 comprises 17 residues. This CDR3 reads CASSFIPGSGADQPQHF. For the CDR3, the DNA is TGTGCCAGCAGCTTCATACCAGGGAGCGGGGCGGATCAGCCCCAGCATTTT.

The chain links TRBV7-9 to TRBJ1-3; 7 bases are a match to TRBD1. Per the germline V gene, CDR1 is SEHNR and CDR2 is FQNEAQ (reference sequence). This CDR3 has 16 amino acids. J was trimmed by 2 bases and V by 1 base; bases with no gene match: 5. CDR3 sequence (DNA): TGTGCCAGCAGCTTAGACCCAGGGGGTGCTGGAAACACCATATATTTT. Translated, it gives CASSLDPGGAGNTIYF.

The chain carries TRBV2 and TRBJ2-1, with 10 bases aligning to TRBD2. Germline V gives CDR1 SNHLY, CDR2 FYNNEI. The CDR3 sequence is 18 residues long. After removal of 4 bases from V and 5 bases from J, the junction contained 14 bases not matched to a gene. CDR3 in amino acids: CASSALVMTSGPNNEQFF. As DNA, the CDR3 is TGTGCCAGCAGTGCATTAGTGATGACTAGCGGGCCTAACAATGAGCAGTTCTTC.

This clone was recorded a few times. CDR3 region: CSVEDWAGGIASDTQYF. Written as DNA, the CDR3 is TGCAGCGTTGAAGATTGGGCAGGGGGGATTGCTTCAGATACGCAGTATTTT. The chain joins TRBV29-1 to TRBJ2-3, with D possibly being TRBD1 (7 bases). V was cut by 0 bases and J by 4 bases, with 20 bases left in between. This CDR3 region has 17 residues. Per germline, CDR1 SQVTM and CDR2 ANQGSEA.

The genes are TRBV30 and TRBJ2-3; no clear D. This CDR3 spans 13 amino acids. The V gene lost 0 bases and the J gene lost 1 base, with 5 bases spanning the gap. CDR1 and CDR2 (germline): GTSNPN, SVGIG (reference sequence). Here the CDR3 DNA reads TGTGCCTGGAGTGTACGGGGCACAGATACGCAGTATTTT. This encodes CAWSVRGTDTQYF.

The gene calls are TRBV10-2 and TRBJ1-5; 8 bases align to TRBD1. Per germline, CDR1 WSHSY and CDR2 SAAADI. V shed 3 bases, J shed 5 bases, and the junction held 3 bases outside the gene matches. The CDR3 extends over 14 amino acids. The CDR3 here is CASSEDRGDQPQHF. CDR3 DNA: TGCGCCAGCAGTGAAGACAGGGGAGATCAGCCCCAGCATTTT.

V gene TRBV28 combines with J gene TRBJ2-7; D is ambiguous. From germline, CDR1 is MDHEN and CDR2 SYDVKM. This CDR3 is built from 11 residues. Between the trimmed V and J ends, which lost 6 bases and 7 bases, there was a span of 10 bases. The CDR3 loop reads CASSRSLEQYF. Written as DNA, the CDR3 is TGTGCCAGCAGCAGGTCTCTGGAGCAGTACTTC. Combining the CDR3 with reference TRBV28 and TRBJ2-7 gives the whole variable domain DVKVTQSSRYLVKRTGEKVFLECVQDMDHENMFWYRQDPGLGLRLIYFSYDVKMKEKGDIPEGYSVSREKKERFSLILESASTNQTSMYLCASSRSLEQYFGPGTRLTVT.

The gene calls are TRBV2 and TRBJ1-1, with 9 bases aligning to TRBD1. The V gene end was trimmed by 6 bases and the J gene end by 2 bases; junction bases not matched to a gene: 4. CDR3 length equals 14 residues. The germline CDR1 and CDR2 sequences are SNHLY and FYNNEI. CDR3 amino acids: CASSSDRGNTEAFF. The CDR3 DNA follows: TGTGCCAGCAGCTCGGACAGGGGTAACACTGAAGCTTTCTTT.

The count of this clone is one. J is TRBJ2-4 and V is TRBV16; D is unclear. Germline V gene data show CDR1 as KGHSY and CDR2 as FQNENV. CDR3 size: 12 residues. V was trimmed by 2 bases and J by 10 bases, leaving 9 bases between them. The CDR3 bases are TGTGCCAGCAGCCAAACGCGAGAAATTCAGTACTTC. Amino acid sequence: CASSQTREIQYF.

This chain joins TRBV28 and TRBJ2-3; no clear D gene. This CDR3 contains 9 residues. The V gene's germline CDR1 is MDHEN and CDR2 SYDVKM. The V gene lost 8 bases and the J gene lost 14 bases, with 11 bases spanning the gap. DNA of the CDR3: TGTGCCAGCTTAATCAGGCCGTATTTT. Protein product: CASLIRPYF.

The chain has TRBV16 and TRBJ1-1; D is unresolved. Germline V lookup: CDR1 KGHSY, CDR2 FQNENV. This CDR3 has 13 residues. V was pared by 1 base and J by 6 bases, with 9 bases between. The CDR3, as DNA: TGTGCCAGCAGCCAATTGAGGGAGGCTGAAGCTTTCTTT. The encoded protein is CASSQLREAEAFF.

The rearrangement uses TRBV28 and TRBJ2-5; tentatively, D is TRBD1 (5 bases). Germline-derived CDR1 and CDR2 are MDHEN and SYDVKM. V lost 3 bases and J 3 bases, leaving 14 bases between the germline ends. The CDR3 sequence is 15 residues long. CDR3 loop: CASSLSLGVKETQYF. In nucleotides, the CDR3 is TGTGCCAGCAGTTTGTCGCTAGGGGTGAAAGAGACCCAGTACTTC.

Here the CDR3 reads CASNRGGQGANEQYF. For the CDR3, the DNA is TGTGCCAGTAACCGAGGGGGACAGGGGGCGAATGAGCAGTACTTC. The chain employs TRBV6-6 and TRBJ2-7, with TRBD1 matching over 12 bases. The V segment lost 9 bases and the J segment 7 bases; nucleotides outside the gene matches: 13. CDR1 is MNHNY, CDR2 SVGAGI, per germline (reference sequence). This CDR3 has 15 residues.

This chain uses TRBV9 with TRBJ1-1, with D hard to call. Trimming pared 0 bases from V and 1 base from J, leaving 10 bases between. The CDR3 runs to 15 residues. Germline V gives CDR1 SGDLS, CDR2 YYNGEE. CDR3 sequence: CASSVGMEGNTEAFF. The CDR3 region has the DNA TGTGCCAGCAGCGTAGGTATGGAGGGGAACACTGAAGCTTTCTTT.

In the case of this clone: A read error may produce the germline difference seen at one junction end. The chain recombines TRBV7-9 with TRBJ1-1, with 7 bases aligning to TRBD1. The CDR3 consists of 13 residues. Germline CDR1 and CDR2: SEHNR and FQNEAQ (reference sequence). The chain's CDR3 is CSSRGQVGTKAFF. CDR3 coding DNA: TGTTCCAGCCGTGGACAGGTGGGAACTAAAGCTTTCTTT.

The chain joins TRBV19 to TRBJ1-4, with 7 bases fitting TRBD1. Germline V gives CDR1 LNHDA, CDR2 SQIVND (reference sequence). V lost 4 bases to trimming and J lost 0 bases; unmatched junction nucleotides: 2. The CDR3 extends over 15 amino acids. The CDR3 DNA reads as TGTGCCAGTAGTACCGGGACAGCAACTAATGAAAAACTGTTTTTT. This codes for CASSTGTATNEKLFF.

This chain connects TRBV4-1 to TRBJ2-1, with 7 bases fitting TRBD2. Germline V gene lookup returns CDR1 MGHRA and CDR2 YSYEKL. V was clipped by 4 bases and J by 6 bases; unmatched bases: 9. CDR3 size: 15 residues. In nucleotides, the CDR3 is TGCGCCAGCAGCCGGGAGGGAGGGTTAGGCAATGAGCAGTTCTTC. Translation gives CASSREGGLGNEQFF.

The chain joins TRBV5-1 to TRBJ2-7; 7 bases line up with TRBD1. In germline, CDR1 is SGHRS, CDR2 YFSETQ. V lost 1 base, J lost 4 bases, and 5 bases stayed unmatched. This CDR3 has 14 residues. The CDR3 DNA is TGCGCCAGCAGCTTGTCAGGGGGTGGGTACGAGCAGTACTTC. Translating gives CASSLSGGGYEQYF.

This sequence joins TRBV6-5 and TRBJ2-7; 10 bases line up with TRBD1. V was pared by 2 bases and J by 4 bases, with 2 bases of the junction left unmatched. The CDR3 has 14 residues. Germline CDR1 is MNHEY and CDR2 is SVGAGI. The CDR3 sequence: CASSYGDRGYEQYF. The CDR3 DNA reads TGTGCCAGCAGTTACGGGGACAGGGGTTACGAGCAGTACTTC.

The V gene is TRBV7-6, the J gene TRBJ2-7; 11 nucleotides agree with TRBD2. Trimming at V came to 2 bases and at J to 4 bases, leaving 4 bases not matched to a gene. The CDR3 extends over 15 amino acids. Germline loops: CDR1 SGHVS, CDR2 FNYEAQ. CDR3 amino acids: CASSLLGTSGYEQYF. The CDR3, as DNA: TGTGCCAGCAGCTTATTGGGGACTAGCGGTTACGAGCAGTACTTC. The entire variable domain, with the rest obtained from reference TRBV7-6 and TRBJ2-7, is as follows: GAGVSQSPRYKVTKRGQDVALRCDPISGHVSLYWYRQALGQGPEFLTYFNYEAQQDKSGLPNDRFSAERPEGSISTLTIQRTEQRDSAMYRCASSLLGTSGYEQYFGPGTRLTVT.

The chain uses TRBV29-1 and TRBJ2-7, with 10 bases that match TRBD1. With V trimmed by 8 bases and J by 2 bases, 15 bases remained unmatched. Germline assignment: CDR1 SQVTM and CDR2 ANQGSEA. This CDR3 is built from 16 residues. The CDR3 loop reads CSIISSRDRGTYEQYF. Written as DNA, the CDR3 is TGCAGCATAATAAGTTCCAGGGACAGGGGTACCTACGAGCAGTACTTC.

This clone has just one count. The rearrangement uses TRBV2 and TRBJ2-5; possibly TRBD2 for D (5 bases). Germline V gives CDR1 SNHLY, CDR2 FYNNEI. The CDR3 runs to 15 residues. With 3 bases removed from V and 2 bases from J, the gap between germline ends came to 13 bases. Here the CDR3 reads CASSDAIRGQETQYF. The CDR3 DNA sequence: TGTGCCAGCAGTGACGCCATCCGGGGACAAGAGACCCAGTACTTC.

This clone was seen only once. The chain combines TRBV30 with TRBJ2-7; 7 bases are a match to TRBD1. The germline gives CDR1 GTSNPN, CDR2 SVGIG (reference sequence). The CDR3 loop spans 13 amino acids. J lost 1 base, V lost 4 bases, and 4 bases had no gene match. In DNA form, the CDR3 reads TGTGCCTGGAACAAGGGGGCTTCCTACGAGCAGTACTTC. Residues: CAWNKGASYEQYF.

This chain uses TRBV7-3 with TRBJ2-3; perhaps TRBD2 as D (6 bases). The germline V gene encodes CDR1 SGHTA and CDR2 FQGTGA. The CDR3 loop spans 18 amino acids. V gave up 5 bases and J gave up 2 bases, with 23 bases separating them. The CDR3 here is CASSIIPGTRGSTDTQYF. The CDR3 DNA reads as TGTGCCAGCAGCATTATACCTGGGACTCGCGGGTCCACAGATACGCAGTATTTT.

The CDR3 sequence is CASSYFTGREILAYEQYF. Written as DNA, the CDR3 is TGTGCCAGCAGTTACTTCACGGGACGGGAGATTTTGGCCTACGAGCAGTACTTC. The gene calls are TRBV28 and TRBJ2-7; tentatively, D is TRBD2 (6 bases). V lost 4 bases and J 2 bases, leaving 24 bases between the germline ends. The CDR3 loop spans 18 amino acids. Germline-derived CDR1 and CDR2 are MDHEN and SYDVKM.

V usage is TRBV18 and J usage is TRBJ1-1, with 7 bases matching TRBD1. Unmatched junction bases numbered 9, after V lost 8 bases and J lost 3 bases. This CDR3 has 14 amino acids. Germline V gives CDR1 KGHSH, CDR2 LQKENI. The DNA for the CDR3 is TGTGCCAGCACTTCACAGGGGCTCGACACTGAAGCTTTCTTT. Translating it yields CASTSQGLDTEAFF.

This chain links TRBV30 with TRBJ1-1; TRBD1 matches at 8 bases. The CDR3 length is 14 residues. Looked up from germline, CDR1 is GTSNPN and CDR2 is SVGIG (reference sequence). V dropped 4 bases and J dropped 5; count of bases not matched to a gene: 9. CDR3 region: CAWNINRQGTEAFF. The DNA for the CDR3 is TGTGCCTGGAACATAAACCGACAGGGGACTGAAGCTTTCTTT.

The chain uses TRBV27 and TRBJ1-2; 7 bases align to TRBD1. CDR3 size: 13 residues. Germline V gene data show CDR1 as MNHEY and CDR2 as SMNVEV (reference sequence). The V gene end was trimmed by 6 bases and the J gene end by 6 bases; junction bases not matched to a gene: 7. CDR3 nucleotide sequence: TGTGCCAGCAGCATAGGGGGCTCCGATGGCTACACCTTC. Translation: CASSIGGSDGYTF.

V and J are TRBV27 and TRBJ2-1; the match to TRBD2 covers 8 bases. The CDR3 loop spans 12 amino acids. V was pared by 5 bases and J by 7 bases, with 1 base of the junction left unmatched. Germline V gene data show CDR1 as MNHEY and CDR2 as SMNVEV (reference sequence). The CDR3 coding sequence is TGTGCCAGCAGTCCGGGGGGGAATGAGCAGTTCTTC. Its protein product is CASSPGGNEQFF.